This T cell receptor beta chain was retrieved from a study of CD8 T cells in Susac syndrome. TCR beta sequences were obtained from blood CD8+ and CD4+ T cells. Negative isolation was used for CD8+ and CD4+ T cells, and FACS enrichment was applied to TEMRA cells. The RNA, roughly 0.45 to 1 ug, was put through reverse transcription using random hexamers. The method of amplification for TCR beta CDR3 was immunoSEQ multiplex PCR, covering 54 Vbeta and 13 Jbeta. TCRdb reanalysed the immunoSEQ multiplex PCR reads using MiXCR and keeps one entry per CDR3 protein. This table has 200,000 to 250,000 distinct CDR3 sequences, 85% to 95% appearing once. Trimming cost V 1 base and J 0 bases, with 9 bases left between them. The CDR3 is made up of 15 amino acids. Germline V lookup: CDR1 MNHEY, CDR2 SMNVEV (reference sequence).

Sequencing was done on a sample of CD4+ T cells from PBMCs. The chain links TRBV27 to TRBJ1-1; D is unclear. This clonotype was sampled from a human donor with multiple sclerosis. The CDR3 coding sequence is TGTGCCAGCAGTTTATTCTCTCCAATGAACACTGAAGCTTTCTTT. Residues: CASSLFSPMNTEAFF.